Listed below are T cell receptor beta chains from one sample, sequenced in a study of blood T cell repertoires in COVID-19. Profiling relied on immunoSEQ multiplex PCR, and the TCRdb table lists in-frame clones only, not all of them. The repertoire holds approximately 150,000 clones, with 85% as singletons. Sequenced: peripheral blood. The receptors stem from a man aged 35-49 years with acute or convalescent COVID-19. CDR3s include the opening cysteine and the closing phenylalanine or tryptophan. D genes are given only for firm matches. Expanded clones are given a class, and other clones once, few, many or no size at all.

cdr3_nt,cdr3_aa,clone_size,v_call,d_call,j_call
TGTGCCAGGAGGGACAGCCAAGAGACCCAGTACTTC,CARRDSQETQYF,NA,TRBV2,TRBD1,TRBJ2-5
TGTGCCAGCAGTGAAGCGCTAAATTCACCCCTCCACTTT,CASSEALNSPLHF,few,TRBV6-1,NA,TRBJ1-6
TGTGCCAGCAGCGTAGACAGCACCGGGGAGCTGTTTTTT,CASSVDSTGELFF,NA,TRBV9,NA,TRBJ2-2
TGTGCCAGCAGCCCGGGACAGGGGAACACTGAAGCTTTCTTT,CASSPGQGNTEAFF,NA,TRBV3-1/TRBV3-2,TRBD1,TRBJ1-1
TGCAGCGCGAGCTGGGGGCGGCAGGAAGCTTTCTTT,CSASWGRQEAFF,NA,TRBV29-1,NA,TRBJ1-1
TGTGCCAGCAGCGACGGGTTTTGGGACAGGCACCAGCCCCAGCATTTT,CASSDGFWDRHQPQHF,NA,TRBV3-1/TRBV3-2,TRBD1,TRBJ1-5
TGTGCCAGCAGCCTAAACAGACAGGGCACAGATACGCAGTATTTT,CASSLNRQGTDTQYF,NA,TRBV14,NA,TRBJ2-3
TGTGCCTGGAGCCCGGCGGTGTCTGGAAACACCATATATTTT,CAWSPAVSGNTIYF,once,TRBV30,NA,TRBJ1-3
TGTGCCACCAGCAGAGATCGCCAGTCGGGGGCTGAAGCTTTCTTT,CATSRDRQSGAEAFF,NA,TRBV15,NA,TRBJ1-1
TGTGCCAGCAGCGTAGGACCGGGGGGGGCCCGGGAGCAGTACTTC,CASSVGPGGAREQYF,NA,TRBV9,TRBD2,TRBJ2-7
TGTGCCAGTAGCCGCGGGGGGGAGGCTAGTAATGAGCAGTTCTTC,CASSRGGEASNEQFF,NA,TRBV19,TRBD2,TRBJ2-1
TGTGCCAGCAGCCAAGTGGACAGAATCAACACTGAAGCTTTCTTT,CASSQVDRINTEAFF,NA,TRBV14,NA,TRBJ1-1
TGTGCCAGCAGATCGGGGGGTACAGTATCCGGGGAGCTGTTTTTT,CASRSGGTVSGELFF,NA,TRBV4-2,TRBD2,TRBJ2-2
TGTGCCAGCAGTTCGCGACCGACAGGGGGCCTAAATCAGCCCCAGCATTTT,CASSSRPTGGLNQPQHF,few,TRBV27,TRBD1,TRBJ1-5
TGTGCCAGCTCTCGAGCAACTAATGAAAAACTGTTTTTT,CASSRATNEKLFF,once,TRBV18,NA,TRBJ1-4
TGTGCCAGCAGACCAGGGGGGAGCTCCTACGAGCAGTACTTC,CASRPGGSSYEQYF,few,TRBV27,NA,TRBJ2-7
TGTGCCAGTTACAGGACAGGGGCATCTCAGCCCCAGCATTTT,CASYRTGASQPQHF,NA,TRBV6-5,TRBD1,TRBJ1-5
TGTGCCAGCAGCTCCGGGACAACTGTCACCGGGGAGCTGTTTTTT,CASSSGTTVTGELFF,NA,TRBV7-2,NA,TRBJ2-2
TGTGCCAGCAGTCGAATGACTAGCGGGGGAACGGGGGAGCAGTACTTC,CASSRMTSGGTGEQYF,NA,TRBV6-6,TRBD2,TRBJ2-7
TGTGCCAGCTCCGCCTCGAGTTCCCTTAACTATGGCTACACCTTC,CASSASSSLNYGYTF,few,TRBV5-4,NA,TRBJ1-2
TGTGCCAGCACACAACTACCTTCTAGCACAGATACGCAGTATTTT,CASTQLPSSTDTQYF,NA,TRBV28,NA,TRBJ2-3
TGTGCCAGCAGCGGACAGGGTGAAGGTGAAAAACTGTTTTTT,CASSGQGEGEKLFF,NA,TRBV13,TRBD1,TRBJ1-4
TGTGCCACCAGCAGAGATCTCAGGGGATGGGGCACTGAAGCTTTCTTT,CATSRDLRGWGTEAFF,NA,TRBV15,NA,TRBJ1-1
TGTGCCAGCAGCTTATCTGCTACTTCCTACGAGCAGTACTTC,CASSLSATSYEQYF,few,TRBV7-9,NA,TRBJ2-7
TGTGCCAGCAGCCAGACAGGGAGCTCTGGAAACACCATATATTTT,CASSQTGSSGNTIYF,NA,TRBV5-5,TRBD1,TRBJ1-3
TGTGCCAGCAGCTTAGCTGGGACAGGGGTCACAGATACGCAGTATTTT,CASSLAGTGVTDTQYF,NA,TRBV7-2,TRBD1,TRBJ2-3
TGTGCCAGCAGTTTCACAGGGGAGACTGAAGCTTTCTTT,CASSFTGETEAFF,NA,TRBV6-5,TRBD1,TRBJ1-1
TGTGCCATCAGTGAGTGGTCAGGGGCAAATGAGCAGTTCTTC,CAISEWSGANEQFF,NA,TRBV10-3,NA,TRBJ2-1
TGTGCCTGGAGTGGGTCGGGATCAGCTTTCTTT,CAWSGSGSAFF,NA,TRBV30,NA,TRBJ1-1
TGTGCCAGCAGTGCCGGACTAGCATCCTACAATGAGCAGTTCTTC,CASSAGLASYNEQFF,NA,TRBV6-4,TRBD2,TRBJ2-1
TGTGCCAGCAGCCTCCGACTAGACGTGGAGGCCCAGTACTTC,CASSLRLDVEAQYF,NA,TRBV7-9,NA,TRBJ2-5
TGTGCCAGCAGTGACCGCGGAGGGGACAATTCACCCCTCCACTTT,CASSDRGGDNSPLHF,NA,TRBV6-4,NA,TRBJ1-6
TGTGCCTGGAGTGTACAATACGCGGAAGGGACAGGGAAGATAGGGGCCAACGTCCTGACTTTC,CAWSVQYAEGTGKIGANVLTF,NA,TRBV30,TRBD1,TRBJ2-6
TGTGCCAGCCAGGACACCTACTCTGGAAACACCATATATTTT,CASQDTYSGNTIYF,few,TRBV6-5,NA,TRBJ1-3
TGTGCCAGCAGCTTAGCCTTGGGGAGGGAGCAGTACTTC,CASSLALGREQYF,NA,TRBV7-9,NA,TRBJ2-7
TGTGCTAGTGGTTTGGTAGTATTGACAGACAGGGGAAAACTGTTTTTT,CASGLVVLTDRGKLFF,NA,TRBV12-5,TRBD1,TRBJ1-4
TGTGCCAGCAGTCCCTATGGGGGGACCTATGGCTACACCTTC,CASSPYGGTYGYTF,NA,TRBV28,NA,TRBJ1-2
TGTGCTAGTGGTTTGGAAGACTTAACCGGGGAGCTGTTTTTT,CASGLEDLTGELFF,NA,TRBV12-5,NA,TRBJ2-2
TGTGCCAGCTCACCCCAAGAATCCTCGGGGGAGATTGGCCAGTACTTC,CASSPQESSGEIGQYF,NA,TRBV18,NA,TRBJ2-5
TGTGCCAGCAGTTACTCAGGCAGGCGAACCTCCTACGAGCAGTACTTC,CASSYSGRRTSYEQYF,NA,TRBV6-2/TRBV6-3,NA,TRBJ2-7
TGTGCCAGCAGTTACGCCCGACAGTCAAGCCAGCCCCAGCATTTT,CASSYARQSSQPQHF,NA,TRBV6-2/TRBV6-3,NA,TRBJ1-5
TGTGCCAGTACCCCAAGGGGGGGCTATGGCTACACCTTC,CASTPRGGYGYTF,NA,TRBV19,NA,TRBJ1-2
TGCGCCAGCAGCTTGGCGGCAGGGGTTGCGTATGGCTACACCTTC,CASSLAAGVAYGYTF,once,TRBV5-1,NA,TRBJ1-2
TGCAGCGTAGCCGGACAGGCCAACACTGAAGCTTTCTTT,CSVAGQANTEAFF,NA,TRBV29-1,TRBD1,TRBJ1-1
TGCGCCAGCAGTGATCCCCATCGAGCTCATCACTATGACAGGGACAGCTACGAGCAGTACTTC,CASSDPHRAHHYDRDSYEQYF,NA,TRBV10-1,TRBD1,TRBJ2-7
TGTGCCAGCAGACCATGGACAGTGGAAGCTTTCTTT,CASRPWTVEAFF,NA,TRBV6-5,NA,TRBJ1-1
TGTGCCAGCAGCTCGGCCGGGACAGGGTCTCATGGCTACACCTTC,CASSSAGTGSHGYTF,NA,TRBV5-4,TRBD1,TRBJ1-2
TGCGCCAGCAGCTCGCAGGGGCTCGACTATGGCTACACCTTC,CASSSQGLDYGYTF,NA,TRBV5-1,NA,TRBJ1-2
TGCGCCAGCAGCCCGGGGGGGTCAGATACGCAGTATTTT,CASSPGGSDTQYF,NA,TRBV10-2,TRBD2,TRBJ2-3